One sample yielded the 32 T cell receptor beta chains listed below, sequenced in a study of CD4 T cells in relation to SARS-CoV-2 and coronaviruses. Before the COVID-19 pandemic, during about 2011-2019, CD4+ T cells were taken from unexposed donors. Isolation of CD4+ T cells took place after 10 days in culture. For these receptors, no antigen is known. Libraries were prepared by immunoSEQ multiplex PCR; TCRdb keeps only in-frame clonotypes and omits some of them. The repertoire holds about 26,000 clones, with around 75% as singletons. What was sequenced was CD4+ T cells from PBMCs, cultured in vitro. The receptors stem from a human donor in good health.

The chain has TRBV7-2 and TRBJ2-1; 12 positions match TRBD2. Germline lookup yields CDR1 SGHTA and CDR2 FQGNSA. The trim removed 1 base at V and 6 bases at J, leaving 4 bases unmatched. This CDR3 is built from 16 residues. The CDR3 here is CASSLGTSGAANEQFF. The CDR3 DNA reads TGTGCCAGCAGCTTAGGGACTAGCGGGGCCGCCAATGAGCAGTTCTTC.

This chain connects TRBV25-1 to TRBJ2-7; D is unclear. Trimming shortened V by 3 bases and J by 2 bases, and 11 bases separated the two germline ends. In germline, CDR1 is MGHDK, CDR2 SYGVNS. CDR3 length equals 14 residues. As DNA, the CDR3 is TGTGCCAGCAGTGATCCTAGGTTTACCTACGAGCAGTACTTC. This sequence encodes CASSDPRFTYEQYF.

The chain uses TRBV27 and TRBJ1-4; maybe TRBD1 (5 bases). Germline values: CDR1 MNHEY, CDR2 SMNVEV (reference sequence). This CDR3 contains 15 residues. V dropped 7 bases and J dropped 4 bases, with 16 bases sitting between them. The CDR3 protein is CASKRAGGGNEKLFF. The CDR3 coding sequence is TGTGCCAGCAAACGAGCGGGGGGTGGTAATGAAAAACTGTTTTTT.

Details on this clone: Other nucleotide sequences from this sample produce the same CDR3. The CDR3: CASSRSYEQYF. The CDR3 DNA follows: TGTGCCAGCAGCCGTTCCTACGAGCAGTACTTC. V is TRBV14 and J is TRBJ2-7; no clear D. Germline assignment: CDR1 SGHDN and CDR2 FVKESK. Deletions cut 4 bases from V and 1 base from J, with 2 bases between. The CDR3 spans 11 residues.

The J gene is TRBJ2-2, the V gene TRBV6-6, with D maybe TRBD2 (6 bases). Germline loops: CDR1 MNHNY, CDR2 SVGAGI (reference sequence). CDR3 size: 16 residues. The ends were cut back, 4 bases at V and 5 bases at J, with 17 bases in the middle. CDR3 in DNA: TGTGCCAGCAGTTTCCTCCAAGCGGGTAGTACCGGGGAGCTGTTTTTT. It encodes CASSFLQAGSTGELFF.

This clone was detected only once. The CDR3 DNA follows: TGTGCCAGCAGCCAAGTTAGCTCCTATAATTCACCCCTCCACTTT. It specifies CASSQVSSYNSPLHF. The V gene is TRBV3-1 (or the pseudogene TRBV3-2), the J gene TRBJ1-6, with D unclear. CDR1 is LGHDT, CDR2 YNNKEL, per germline (reference sequence). This CDR3 is built from 15 residues. The germline V and J ends were trimmed by 1 base and 0 bases, with 4 bases remaining between them.

The V and J genes are TRBV28 and TRBJ2-1; weak D call: TRBD2 (5 bases). Germline CDR1 is MDHEN and CDR2 is SYDVKM. The ends were cut back, 6 bases at V and 2 bases at J, with 14 bases in the middle. This CDR3 comprises 15 residues. Here the CDR3 DNA reads TGTGCCAGCAGGCCTTTAGAGGGCACCTACAATGAGCAGTTCTTC. Translated: CASRPLEGTYNEQFF.

The chain links TRBV24-1 to TRBJ2-7; 10 bases are shared with TRBD2. This CDR3 is 14 amino acids long. V shed 9 bases, J shed 1 base, and the junction held 5 bases outside the gene matches. From germline, CDR1 is KGHDR and CDR2 SFDVKD. CDR3 loop: CATERAGGSYEQYF. The CDR3 DNA sequence: TGTGCCACCGAAAGAGCGGGAGGGTCCTACGAGCAGTACTTC.

This clone was seen a handful of times. The genes are TRBV30 and TRBJ1-5; D perhaps matches TRBD1 (6 bases). V was pared by 0 bases and J by 6 bases, with 12 bases between. The CDR3 loop spans 14 amino acids. The V gene's germline CDR1 is GTSNPN and CDR2 SVGIG (reference sequence). The CDR3 sequence: CAWSVGGAIQPQHF. In nucleotides, the CDR3 is TGTGCCTGGAGTGTAGGGGGGGCGATTCAGCCCCAGCATTTT.

The chain combines TRBV4-3 with TRBJ1-1; 8 nucleotides line up with TRBD1. This CDR3 has 16 residues. The J segment lost 4 bases and the V segment lost 3 bases, leaving 10 bases of the junction unmatched. Germline V gene sequence: CDR1 LGHNA, CDR2 YSLEER. The DNA of the CDR3 is TGCGCCAGCAGCCAGGGAGACAGGGGTTGGGGCACTGAAGCTTTCTTT. This encodes CASSQGDRGWGTEAFF.

This chain connects TRBV6-2 or TRBV6-3 to TRBJ2-7; 8 bases map to TRBD2. The germline V gene has CDR1 MNHEY and CDR2 SVGEGT. CDR3 length: 17 residues. J lost 0 bases, V lost 0 bases, and 7 bases had no gene match. CDR3 amino acids: CASSYSASGSRSYEQYF. Here the CDR3 DNA reads TGTGCCAGCAGTTACTCGGCTAGCGGGTCTCGCTCCTACGAGCAGTACTTC.

V and J are TRBV19 and TRBJ2-2; a weak D match, TRBD1 (5 bases). Germline values: CDR1 LNHDA, CDR2 SQIVND (reference sequence). Trimming took 5 bases from V and 2 from J, leaving 9 bases between them. The CDR3 contains 14 residues. The CDR3: CASSQGANTGELFF. CDR3 nucleotide sequence: TGTGCCAGTAGTCAAGGGGCTAACACCGGGGAGCTGTTTTTT.

This clone was detected a few times. This chain links TRBV7-3 with TRBJ1-1, with D tentatively TRBD1 (5 bases). V was shortened by 5 bases and J by 1 base, with 23 bases between the two germline ends. The CDR3 extends over 18 amino acids. CDR1 is SGHTA, CDR2 FQGTGA, per germline. This CDR3 is CASSPTGEGPDENTEAFF. The CDR3 DNA sequence: TGTGCCAGCAGCCCCACGGGGGAGGGACCAGATGAGAACACTGAAGCTTTCTTT.

This clone was seen a single time. V is TRBV19 and J is TRBJ1-5; possible D gene TRBD1, 5 bases. Deletions cut 5 bases from V and 7 bases from J, with 21 bases between. This CDR3 region has 16 residues. Germline CDR1 and CDR2: LNHDA and SQIVND (reference sequence). The CDR3 reads CASSFSPGTLGQPQHF. As DNA, the CDR3 is TGTGCCAGTAGTTTCTCGCCCGGGACTTTGGGACAGCCCCAGCATTTT.

The rearrangement links TRBV18 to TRBJ1-1, with TRBD1 matching 7 bases. The ends lost 5 bases at V and 3 bases at J; junction bases unmatched: 9. Germline CDR1 and CDR2: KGHSH and LQKENI. This CDR3 spans 15 amino acids. CDR3 protein: CASSILQGTDTEAFF. CDR3 nucleotides: TGTGCCAGCTCAATCTTACAGGGGACGGACACTGAAGCTTTCTTT. The full variable domain, rest sourced from reference TRBV18 and TRBJ1-1, is NAGVMQNPRHLVRRRGQEARLRCSPMKGHSHVYWYRQLPEEGLKFMVYLQKENIIDESGMPKERFSAEFPKEGPSILRIQQVVRGDSAAYFCASSILQGTDTEAFFGQGTRLTVV.

The chain couples TRBV18 to TRBJ2-3; 9 bases are shared with TRBD2. The CDR3 is 16 residues long. Trimming at V came to 3 bases and at J to 6 bases, leaving 10 bases not matched to a gene. Per germline, CDR1 KGHSH and CDR2 LQKENI. CDR3 residues: CASSPTETSGRDTQYF. CDR3 DNA: TGTGCCAGCTCACCTACGGAGACCAGCGGGAGGGATACGCAGTATTTT. Using reference TRBV18 and TRBJ2-3 for the parts outside the CDR3, the full variable domain is NAGVMQNPRHLVRRRGQEARLRCSPMKGHSHVYWYRQLPEEGLKFMVYLQKENIIDESGMPKERFSAEFPKEGPSILRIQQVVRGDSAAYFCASSPTETSGRDTQYFGPGTRLTVL.

The count of this clone is one. The rearrangement uses TRBV11-2 and TRBJ2-1; a weak D match, TRBD2 (6 bases). Germline-derived CDR1 and CDR2 are SGHAT and FQNNGV. This CDR3 region has 15 residues. Trimming removed 5 bases from V and 0 bases from J, with 11 bases in between. CDR3 nucleotides: TGTGCCAGCAGCAGTAGCGGTCGCTCCTACAATGAGCAGTTCTTC. Protein: CASSSSGRSYNEQFF.

The V call is TRBV6-6, the J call TRBJ1-2, with TRBD1 matching over 8 bases. CDR3 length: 15 amino acids. The germline gives CDR1 MNHNY, CDR2 SVGAGI (reference sequence). The J segment lost 7 bases and the V segment lost 4 bases, leaving 11 bases of the junction unmatched. CDR3 bases: TGTGCCAGCAGTTCAGGACAGGGCGGACTTTTTGGCTACACCTTC. Its translation: CASSSGQGGLFGYTF.

The J gene is TRBJ2-7, the V gene TRBV7-8; 10 bases map to TRBD1. Germline loops: CDR1 SGHVS, CDR2 FQNEAQ. The V segment lost 3 bases and the J segment 5 bases; nucleotides outside the gene matches: 7. CDR3 length equals 15 residues. In DNA form, the CDR3 reads TGTGCCAGCAGCTTGGAGGGACAGGGGTACCACGAGCAGTACTTC. Translated, it gives CASSLEGQGYHEQYF.

This clone was counted between two and nine times. The chain links TRBV7-9 to TRBJ2-7; 8 bases match TRBD1. The germline V gene encodes CDR1 SEHNR and CDR2 FQNEAQ (reference sequence). V shed 2 bases and J 6 bases; nucleotides not matched to a gene: 3. The CDR3 is 13 amino acids. The CDR3 DNA follows: TGTGCCAGCAGCTTACAGGGGGCTGGCGAGCAGTACTTC. Amino acid sequence: CASSLQGAGEQYF.

This clone was seen once. This chain links TRBV10-3 with TRBJ1-2; D is possibly TRBD1 (6 bases). The germline gives CDR1 ENHRY, CDR2 SYGVKD. V dropped 4 bases and J dropped 6 bases, with 9 bases sitting between them. This CDR3 comprises 12 residues. The DNA for the CDR3 is TGTGCCATCAGTGGGTCAGGGGATGGCTACACCTTC. Amino acid sequence: CAISGSGDGYTF.

The genes are TRBV11-2 and TRBJ2-7; 8 nucleotides line up with TRBD1. There are 15 residues in the CDR3. The V gene end was trimmed by 1 base and the J gene end by 4 bases; junction bases not matched to a gene: 6. Germline CDR1 reads SGHAT; CDR2 reads FQNNGV. This chain's CDR3 is CASSLAMTGVYEQYF. Here the CDR3 DNA reads TGTGCCAGCAGCTTAGCGATGACAGGGGTATACGAGCAGTACTTC.

The chain uses TRBV6-6 and TRBJ1-1; 7 positions match TRBD1. V lost 3 bases to trimming and J lost 5 bases; unmatched junction nucleotides: 12. Germline values: CDR1 MNHNY, CDR2 SVGAGI (reference sequence). CDR3 length: 16 amino acids. The CDR3 DNA reads as TGTGCCAGCAGTTATCGTCAGACAGGGCCAGGGACTGAAGCTTTCTTT. Amino acids: CASSYRQTGPGTEAFF.

The chain employs TRBV4-3 and TRBJ2-2; TRBD2 is a possible D gene (5 bases). V was pared by 1 base and J by 6 bases, with 9 bases between. Germline CDR1 and CDR2: LGHNA and YSLEER. The CDR3 totals 14 residues. CDR3 nucleotide sequence: TGCGCCAGCAGCCAAGTATTCGGGGCCGGGGAGCTGTTTTTT. Translation gives CASSQVFGAGELFF.

This clone was counted between two and nine times. This rearrangement joins TRBV12-3 or TRBV12-4 to TRBJ1-2; D is unclear. Trimming took 3 bases from V and 7 from J, leaving 12 bases between them. The CDR3 spans 13 residues. The CDR3 region is CASSLWTPVGYTF. In nucleotides, the CDR3 is TGTGCCAGCAGTTTGTGGACTCCCGTTGGCTACACCTTC.

The chain links TRBV7-9 to TRBJ1-2; 7 bases align to TRBD1. The J segment lost 3 bases and the V segment lost 0 bases, leaving 4 bases of the junction unmatched. Germline CDR1 and CDR2: SEHNR and FQNEAQ (reference sequence). The CDR3 is 15 amino acids. The CDR3 is CASSLAKGADYGYTF. For the CDR3, the DNA is TGTGCCAGCAGCTTAGCGAAGGGGGCTGACTATGGCTACACCTTC.

V gene TRBV7-2 combines with J gene TRBJ2-1; unclear D gene. There are 13 residues in the CDR3. Trimming took off 5 bases at V and 7 bases at J, with 12 bases between the two ends. Germline CDR1 SGHTA, CDR2 FQGNSA. The CDR3 reads CASSPSIKNEQFF. The CDR3 DNA follows: TGTGCCAGCAGCCCAAGCATAAAAAATGAGCAGTTCTTC.

This rearrangement joins TRBV9 to TRBJ2-3; 12 bases map to TRBD2. From germline, CDR1 is SGDLS and CDR2 YYNGEE. V gave up 0 bases and J gave up 4 bases; unmatched junction bases: 6. This CDR3 region has 17 residues. This CDR3 reads CASSVGALAGGSDTQYF. The DNA for the CDR3 is TGTGCCAGCAGCGTAGGCGCACTAGCGGGAGGATCAGATACGCAGTATTTT.

V is TRBV21-1 and J is TRBJ2-7; TRBD2 reflects the table's D call only, with no check against the DNA. TRBV21-1 is assigned pseudogene status. CDR3 length: 15 amino acids. The CDR3 sequence: CASSKPPWGAYEQYF. Written as DNA, the CDR3 is TGTGCCAGCAGCAAACCTCCCTGGGGGGCCTACGAGCAGTACTTC.

The gene calls are TRBV11-3 and TRBJ2-2, with D possibly TRBD1 on 6 matching bases. The V gene lost 1 base and the J gene lost 0 bases, with 12 bases spanning the gap. The CDR3 loop spans 17 amino acids. Germline assignment: CDR1 SGHNT and CDR2 YENEEA. The CDR3 loop reads CASSLGFGTPNTGELFF. CDR3 nucleotide sequence: TGTGCCAGCAGCTTAGGGTTCGGGACACCGAACACCGGGGAGCTGTTTTTT.

The rearrangement links TRBV6-5 to TRBJ1-3, with D unresolved. V was cut by 0 bases and J by 4 bases, with 4 bases left in between. Germline CDR1 reads MNHEY; CDR2 reads SVGAGI. The CDR3 extends over 13 amino acids. CDR3 sequence reads: CASSYSNGNTIYF. In nucleotides, the CDR3 is TGTGCCAGCAGTTACTCGAACGGAAACACCATATATTTT.

This clone is medium-sized (0.01 to 0.1%). This chain connects TRBV9 to TRBJ2-7, with D uncertain. The V gene's germline CDR1 is SGDLS and CDR2 YYNGEE. The CDR3 loop spans 14 amino acids. The V end was cut by 4 bases, the J end by 5 bases, with 16 bases between. The CDR3 loop reads CASSLSPASHEQYF. DNA for the CDR3: TGTGCCAGCAGCCTCTCCCCAGCGTCCCACGAGCAGTACTTC.